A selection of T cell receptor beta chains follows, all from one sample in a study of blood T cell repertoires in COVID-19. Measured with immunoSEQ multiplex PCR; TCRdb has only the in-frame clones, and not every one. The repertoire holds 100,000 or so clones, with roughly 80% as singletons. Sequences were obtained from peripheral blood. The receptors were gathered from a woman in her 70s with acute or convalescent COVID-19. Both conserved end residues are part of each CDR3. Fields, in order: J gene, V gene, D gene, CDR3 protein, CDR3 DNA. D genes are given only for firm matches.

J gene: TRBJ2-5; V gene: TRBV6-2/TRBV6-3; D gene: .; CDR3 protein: CASSATPRETQYF; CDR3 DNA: TGTGCCAGCAGTGCGACCCCGAGGGAGACCCAGTACTTC
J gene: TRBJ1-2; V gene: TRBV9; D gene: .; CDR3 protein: CASSGTSGGYTF; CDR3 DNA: TGTGCCAGCAGCGGAACGTCAGGTGGCTACACCTTC
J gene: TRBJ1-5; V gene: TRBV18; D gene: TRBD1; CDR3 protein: CASSPNEQGAQHF; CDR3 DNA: TGTGCCAGCTCACCGAATGAACAGGGGGCCCAGCATTTT
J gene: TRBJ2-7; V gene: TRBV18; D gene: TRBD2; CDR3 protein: CASSPGLVVYEQYF; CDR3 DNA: TGTGCCAGCTCACCGGGACTAGTGGTCTACGAGCAGTACTTC
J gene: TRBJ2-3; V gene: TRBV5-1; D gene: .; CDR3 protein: CASSLVQFTDTQYF; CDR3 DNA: TGCGCCAGCAGCTTGGTGCAGTTCACAGATACGCAGTATTTT
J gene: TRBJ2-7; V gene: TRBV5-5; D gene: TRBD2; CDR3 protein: CASSLVGSGDQYF; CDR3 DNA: TGTGCCAGCAGCTTGGTCGGTAGCGGGGATCAGTACTTC
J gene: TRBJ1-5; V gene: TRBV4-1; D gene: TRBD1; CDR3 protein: CASSPRTGGTPQHF; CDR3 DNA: TGCGCCAGCAGCCCTAGGACAGGGGGGACGCCCCAGCATTTT
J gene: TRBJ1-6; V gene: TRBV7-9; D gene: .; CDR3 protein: CAGMGQLDSPLHF; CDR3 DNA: TGTGCCGGCATGGGGCAGTTGGATTCACCCCTCCACTTT
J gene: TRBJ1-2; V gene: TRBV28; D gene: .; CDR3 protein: CASSLANYGYTF; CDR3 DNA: TGTGCCAGCAGTTTAGCGAACTATGGCTACACCTTC
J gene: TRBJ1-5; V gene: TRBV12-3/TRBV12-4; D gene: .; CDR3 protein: CASSFSFQPQHF; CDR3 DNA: TGTGCCAGCAGTTTTTCCTTTCAGCCCCAGCATTTT
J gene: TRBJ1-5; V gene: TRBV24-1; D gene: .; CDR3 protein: CATDAEENQPQHF; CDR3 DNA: TGTGCCACCGACGCGGAGGAGAATCAGCCCCAGCATTTT
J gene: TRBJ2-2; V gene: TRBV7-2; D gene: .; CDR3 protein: CASSLVRRDTGELFF; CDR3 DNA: TGTGCCAGCAGCTTAGTGCGCAGGGACACCGGGGAGCTGTTTTTT